Reported below is one T cell receptor (beta chain). Sorting selected naive CD8 T cells with a CD8+CD4-CCR7+CD45RA+ phenotype. This specimen comes from a study of molecular identifiers for immune sequencing clone quantification. TCRdb ran MiXCR on the PCR reads and lists one entry per CDR3 protein. The sample holds around 470,000 distinct CDR3 sequences; 20% to 25% are singletons and the top ten take 0.7% to 1%. CDR3 size: 11 residues. Trimming at V came to 7 bases and at J to 12 bases, leaving 11 bases not matched to a gene. Germline V gene sequence: CDR1 GTSNPN, CDR2 SVGIG (reference sequence). The sequencing input was naive CD8+ T cells from blood, with Jurkat cell RNA spiked in. Noted subset: FACS-sorted CD8+CD4-CCR7+CD45RA+ naive T cells. The chain uses TRBV30 and TRBJ1-1, with TRBD1 identical over 7 bases. The receptor was derived from a human donor in good health. Some libraries in this study had Jurkat cell RNA spiked in. CDR3 bases: TGTGCCTATAACACAGGGGACGGGACTTTCTTT. Protein sequence: CAYNTGDGTFF.